The present TCR beta chain was sequenced within a study of cytomegalovirus exposure and HLA in healthy donors. About the research overall: In an earlier analysis, around 120 million unique TCR beta sequences were found from some 180 million T cells. Whole-study findings and limits: A later analysis, which compared TCR beta chains of equal frequency, found the HLA-associated ones more clonally expanded.

At the time of sampling, donors were nominally healthy, though unrecorded immune exposures were likely. The V gene's germline CDR1 is KGHSH and CDR2 LQKENI. The CDR3 extends over 13 amino acids. Between the trimmed V and J ends, which lost 5 bases and 5 bases, there was a span of 13 bases. Concerning this clone itself: What it binds is not known.

Amplification used 60 Vbeta primers and 13 Jbeta primers. Sequenced by immunoSEQ multiplex PCR; TCRdb stores in-frame clones only, minus some. The sample carries tens of thousands of clones, around 80% recorded once. This receptor was identified in a man aged 50 to 60 in good health and CMV-seropositive. The J gene is TRBJ2-7, the V gene TRBV18, with D possibly matching TRBD1 (7 bases). Sequencing input: PBMCs. CDR3 residues: CASSGGTVNEQYF. The CDR3 DNA is TGTGCCAGCTCAGGGGGGACAGTCAACGAGCAGTACTTC. The variable domain in full, completed from reference TRBV18 and TRBJ2-7, reads NAGVMQNPRHLVRRRGQEARLRCSPMKGHSHVYWYRQLPEEGLKFMVYLQKENIIDESGMPKERFSAEFPKEGPSILRIQQVVRGDSAAYFCASSGGTVNEQYFGPGTRLTVT.